Shown below are 29 T cell receptor beta chains from a single sample sequenced in a study of T-cell reconstitution after alpha-beta-depleted transplantation in children. TCRbeta library construction was performed incorporating unique molecular identifiers. TCRdb reprocessed the PCR reads with MiXCR, giving one entry per CDR3 protein. The top ten clones hold over 2.5% of a sample with around 71,000 distinct CDR3 sequences, about 7% of them seen once. Specimen: PBMCs from the stem cell graft donor, collected from the stem cell graft. Every receptor here comes from a human donor who donated a stem cell graft to a child with acute lymphoblastic leukemia.

The CDR3 loop is CAISRGQGDTGELFF. DNA of the CDR3: TGTGCCATCAGTCGTGGACAGGGGGACACCGGGGAGCTGTTTTTT. V and J are TRBV10-3 and TRBJ2-2, with TRBD1 identical over 10 bases. The germline CDR1 and CDR2 sequences are ENHRY and SYGVKD. The J segment lost 3 bases and the V segment lost 5 bases, leaving 3 bases of the junction unmatched. The CDR3 runs to 15 residues.

This clonotype came up many times. The genes are TRBV6-5 and TRBJ1-2; possibly TRBD1 for D (5 bases). CDR1 MNHEY and CDR2 SVGAGI come from the germline V gene. This CDR3 region has 15 residues. Trimming removed 5 bases at V and 4 bases at J, with 17 bases between. CDR3 loop: CASSTRGPGGYGYTF. In DNA, the CDR3 is TGTGCCAGCAGTACCCGAGGACCGGGGGGCTATGGCTACACCTTC.

In this sample, this clonotype turned up many times. The chain recombines TRBV11-2 with TRBJ2-3; D is unresolved. The CDR3 is 12 amino acids. The germline gives CDR1 SGHAT, CDR2 FQNNGV. Trimming took 0 bases from V and 11 from J, leaving 9 bases between them. The CDR3 is CASSLESTQQYF. CDR3 bases: TGTGCCAGCAGCTTAGAAAGCACTCAGCAGTATTTT.

With respect to this clonotype: One base away lies a much larger clone, so this may be a sequencing read error. The chain combines TRBV27 with TRBJ2-7, with 7 bases lining up with TRBD1. Germline V lookup: CDR1 MNHEY, CDR2 SMNVEV (reference sequence). CDR3 size: 13 residues. V lost 3 bases, J lost 3 bases, and 2 bases stayed unmatched. CDR3 region: CASSLTGFYEQYF. Written as DNA, the CDR3 is TGTGCCAGCAGTTTGACAGGGTTCTACGAGCAGTACTTC.

The genes are TRBV11-1 and TRBJ1-2; TRBD1 matches 11 bases. From germline, CDR1 is SGHAT and CDR2 FQDESV (reference sequence). V was clipped by 2 bases and J by 3 bases; unmatched bases: 8. This CDR3 is 17 amino acids long. The CDR3 sequence is CASSLWTGGYYYYGYTF. CDR3 sequence (DNA): TGTGCCAGCAGCTTATGGACAGGGGGCTACTATTACTATGGCTACACCTTC.

This chain links TRBV5-4 with TRBJ2-1, with 11 bases fitting TRBD1. CDR3 length equals 17 residues. Germline V gene sequence: CDR1 SGHNT, CDR2 YYREEE (reference sequence). V trimming: 4 bases; J trimming: 5 bases; junction bases outside the gene matches: 11. CDR3 sequence: CASSIAYSGQGDNEQFF. The CDR3 nucleotides read TGTGCCAGCAGCATAGCATATTCGGGACAGGGGGACAATGAGCAGTTCTTC.

This clonotype was observed many times. The rearrangement uses TRBV4-2 and TRBJ2-2; 9 positions match TRBD2. CDR3 length: 15 residues. The V and J ends lost 1 base and 3 bases, in that order; junction bases with no gene match: 0. Germline V gives CDR1 LGHNA, CDR2 YNFKEQ. Here the CDR3 DNA reads TGTGCCAGCAGCCAAGGCGGGGGGGACACCGGGGAGCTGTTTTTT. As protein: CASSQGGGDTGELFF.

At least ten counts were recorded for this clonotype. The chain joins TRBV25-1 to TRBJ1-1; D remains ambiguous. Trimming left V 4 bases short and J 1 base short, with 7 bases between. CDR1 is MGHDK and CDR2 is SYGVNS in the germline V gene. The CDR3 totals 13 residues. CDR3 in DNA: TGTGCCAGCAGTGCTTCTGCGAACACTGAAGCTTTCTTT. Translating gives CASSASANTEAFF.

This clonotype was recorded many times. The chain uses TRBV27 and TRBJ2-3; D gene unclear. CDR3 length: 18 residues. V gave up 0 bases and J gave up 0 bases, with 16 bases separating them. Germline assignment: CDR1 MNHEY and CDR2 SMNVEV (reference sequence). In DNA, the CDR3 is TGTGCCAGCAGTTTATCAGGTTGGTTAGGAGTGAGCACAGATACGCAGTATTTT. This translates into CASSLSGWLGVSTDTQYF.

The table lists this clonotype with many counts. The chain couples TRBV7-9 to TRBJ1-2; 9 bases match TRBD1. Trimming removed 3 bases from V and 7 bases from J; junction bases left unmatched: 12. Germline-derived CDR1 and CDR2 are SEHNR and FQNEAQ (reference sequence). The CDR3 is 16 amino acids. The CDR3 DNA reads as TGTGCCAGCAGCTTCCTAATAAAACAGGGGGCTTCTGGCTACACCTTC. It is translated as CASSFLIKQGASGYTF.

This clonotype was found many times. The chain recombines TRBV6-5 with TRBJ1-1; 7 bases map to TRBD1. The trim removed 6 bases at V and 0 bases at J, leaving 7 bases unmatched. The CDR3 has 15 amino acids. In germline, CDR1 is MNHEY, CDR2 SVGAGI. DNA of the CDR3: TGTGCCAGCAGACCACCGGGACAGTTGAACACTGAAGCTTTCTTT. Its translation is CASRPPGQLNTEAFF.

This clonotype was seen many times. The V gene is TRBV29-1, the J gene TRBJ1-1; D is possibly TRBD1 (5 bases). The V gene's germline CDR1 is SQVTM and CDR2 ANQGSEA. V was pared by 8 bases and J by 0 bases, with 16 bases between. The CDR3 runs 14 residues. The CDR3 DNA follows: TGCAGCACGCGGACCCCGGGGGTGAACACTGAAGCTTTCTTT. Protein product: CSTRTPGVNTEAFF. Complete variable domain (other parts from reference TRBV29-1 and TRBJ1-1): SAVISQKPSRDICQRGTSLTIQCQVDSQVTMMFWYRQQPGQSLTLIATANQGSEATYESGFVIDKFPISRPNLTFSTLTVSNMSPEDSSIYLCSTRTPGVNTEAFFGQGTRLTVV.

Concerning this clonotype itself: A much larger clone lies a single base off, so this may be a read error. The chain joins TRBV28 to TRBJ1-5, with D possibly TRBD1 on 6 matching bases. CDR3 size: 13 residues. With 7 bases removed from V and 2 bases from J, the gap between germline ends came to 9 bases. Looked up from germline, CDR1 is MDHEN and CDR2 is SYDVKM. DNA of the CDR3: TGTGCCAGCAAAAGGACAGGCAATCAGCCCCAGCATTTT. Its protein is CASKRTGNQPQHF.

This clonotype appeared many times. The rearrangement uses TRBV6-1 and TRBJ1-1; 8 nucleotides line up with TRBD1. The CDR3 length is 13 residues. Germline CDR1 reads MNHNS; CDR2 reads SASEGT. Trimming took 10 bases from V and 5 from J; bases not matched to a gene: 9. The CDR3 loop reads CAIDRGTDTEAFF. In nucleotides, the CDR3 is TGTGCCATCGACAGGGGTACGGATACTGAAGCTTTCTTT.

This clonotype was picked up many times. The chain links TRBV7-3 to TRBJ2-2; TRBD2 matches at 16 bases. V gave up 5 bases and J gave up 6 bases; unmatched junction bases: 3. The CDR3 is 16 amino acids. Germline CDR1 reads SGHTA; CDR2 reads FQGTGA. CDR3 bases: TGTGCCAGCAGCGGGACTAGCGGGAGGGCCTCCGGGGAGCTGTTTTTT. Amino acids: CASSGTSGRASGELFF. Using reference TRBV7-3 and TRBJ2-2 for the parts outside the CDR3, the full variable domain is GAGVSQTPSNKVTEKGKYVELRCDPISGHTALYWYRQSLGQGPEFLIYFQGTGAADDSGLPNDRFFAVRPEGSVSTLKIQRTERGDSAVYLCASSGTSGRASGELFFGEGSRLTVL.

V is TRBV5-1 and J is TRBJ2-1; TRBD1 aligns across 8 bases. This CDR3 is built from 16 residues. Germline CDR1 SGHRS, CDR2 YFSETQ. J lost 5 bases, V lost 2 bases, and 9 bases had no gene match. The CDR3, as DNA: TGCGCCAGCAGCTTCCCAGACTCGGGACAGGACAATGAGCAGTTCTTC. Residues: CASSFPDSGQDNEQFF.

This clonotype was recorded at least ten times. This chain connects TRBV5-5 to TRBJ1-6, with 7 bases matching TRBD1. Germline CDR1 is SGHKS and CDR2 is YYEKEE (reference sequence). The CDR3 loop spans 14 amino acids. Trimming at V came to 4 bases and at J to 4 bases, leaving 2 bases not matched to a gene. The CDR3 protein is CASSTGDYNSPLHF. CDR3 bases: TGTGCCAGCAGCACAGGGGATTATAATTCACCCCTCCACTTT.

This clonotype was observed once. V is TRBV25-1 and J is TRBJ1-3; D remains ambiguous. Trimming stripped 7 bases from V and 0 bases from J, with 10 bases between. The CDR3 sequence is 14 residues long. Germline CDR1 is MGHDK and CDR2 is SYGVNS. The CDR3 nucleotides are TGTGCCAGCATGGCCTTAAACTCTGGAAACACCATATATTTT. Its translation: CASMALNSGNTIYF.

Concerning this clonotype itself: Relative to the germline gene, one junction end is altered; a read error may explain this. The rearrangement joins TRBV6-2 or TRBV6-3 to TRBJ2-7; possible D gene TRBD1, 6 bases. CDR3 size: 14 residues. Per germline, CDR1 MNHEY and CDR2 SVGEGT. The DNA of the CDR3 is TGTGCCGCCGAAGAACCGGGACACCCACACGAGGGATCCTTC. Translation gives CAAEEPGHPHEGSF.

The J gene is TRBJ2-2, the V gene TRBV12-3 or TRBV12-4, with TRBD1 identical over 12 bases. This CDR3 is built from 18 residues. The V segment lost 5 bases and the J segment 4 bases; nucleotides outside the gene matches: 11. The CDR3 region has the DNA TGTGCCAGCAGTGCCCCTCTGGGACAGGGGGCTGGCACCGGGGAGCTGTTTTTT. Translating gives CASSAPLGQGAGTGELFF.

This clonotype was seen many times. V usage is TRBV5-1 and J usage is TRBJ1-5, with D possibly matching TRBD1 (5 bases). Trimming pared 0 bases from V and 5 bases from J, leaving 12 bases between. The CDR3 length is 15 residues. CDR1 and CDR2 (germline): SGHRS, YFSETQ. The CDR3 here is CASSLEGRGDQPQHF. CDR3 sequence (DNA): TGCGCCAGCAGCTTGGAGGGACGAGGGGATCAGCCCCAGCATTTT.

Only a few counts were recorded for this clonotype. The chain is built from TRBV24-1 and TRBJ1-1; D is unclear. CDR1 and CDR2 from the germline V gene are KGHDR and SFDVKD. Deletions cut 2 bases from V and 4 bases from J, with 10 bases between. The CDR3 contains 14 residues. This CDR3 is CATSDWPESTEAFF. The CDR3 DNA reads as TGTGCCACCAGTGATTGGCCAGAAAGCACTGAAGCTTTCTTT.

This clonotype was seen a few times. The gene calls are TRBV9 and TRBJ1-4; 11 positions match TRBD1. The germline gives CDR1 SGDLS, CDR2 YYNGEE. Trimming cost V 4 bases and J 9 bases; bases outside gene matches: 11. This CDR3 has 16 amino acids. The CDR3 DNA is TGTGCCAGCAGCCCGAGCCAACGGGACAGGGGGAAAAAACTGTTTTTT. Protein product: CASSPSQRDRGKKLFF.

This clonotype turned up a few times. CDR3: CSVGPTSSDTQYF. CDR3 nucleotides: TGCAGCGTTGGACCGACTAGTTCAGATACGCAGTATTTT. This chain uses TRBV29-1 with TRBJ2-3; possible D gene TRBD2, 6 bases. The V end was cut by 4 bases, the J end by 4 bases, with 12 bases between. In germline, CDR1 is SQVTM, CDR2 ANQGSEA. The CDR3 loop spans 13 amino acids.

In this sample, this clonotype turned up many times. CDR3 in amino acids: CASSQVFWDAYEQYF. CDR3 nucleotides: TGCGCCAGCAGCCAAGTTTTTTGGGACGCCTACGAGCAGTACTTC. The chain couples TRBV4-1 to TRBJ2-7; D may match TRBD1 or TRBD2 (5 bases each). The CDR3 loop spans 15 amino acids. The germline V gene encodes CDR1 MGHRA and CDR2 YSYEKL. The V end was cut by 1 base, the J end by 2 bases, with 12 bases between.

The chain combines TRBV6-1 with TRBJ2-5; 11 bases agree with TRBD2. Germline assignment: CDR1 MNHNS and CDR2 SASEGT. The CDR3 spans 18 residues. Germline trimming cut 3 bases from V and 0 bases from J; bases unmatched to any gene: 9. The chain's CDR3 is CASSDGVAGGPNQETQYF. The CDR3 bases are TGTGCCAGCAGTGATGGGGTAGCGGGGGGGCCGAACCAAGAGACCCAGTACTTC.

This clonotype appeared many times. The V call is TRBV5-1, the J call TRBJ1-5, with D unresolved. CDR1 is SGHRS, CDR2 YFSETQ, per germline. The CDR3 sequence is 13 residues long. Trimming took 0 bases from V and 7 from J, leaving 8 bases between them. Here the CDR3 reads CASSLVGNQPQHF. Here the CDR3 DNA reads TGCGCCAGCAGCTTGGTGGGTAACCAGCCCCAGCATTTT. Together with reference TRBV5-1 and TRBJ1-5, the CDR3 gives the full variable domain: KAGVTQTPRYLIKTRGQQVTLSCSPISGHRSVSWYQQTPGQGLQFLFEYFSETQRNKGNFPGRFSGRQFSNSRSEMNVSTLELGDSALYLCASSLVGNQPQHFGDGTRLSIL.

In its sample, this clonotype was seen a few times. The chain has TRBV7-2 and TRBJ2-7; D possibly corresponds to TRBD2 (5 bases). Germline assignment: CDR1 SGHTA and CDR2 FQGNSA. This CDR3 contains 17 residues. With 5 bases removed from V and 4 bases from J, the gap between germline ends came to 24 bases. The CDR3 DNA reads as TGTGCCAGCAGCCCAAGGACTGCTGGTCCCATCGCTTACGAGCAGTACTTC. This encodes CASSPRTAGPIAYEQYF.

This clonotype was seen many times. The V and J genes are TRBV27 and TRBJ2-3; 11 bases align to TRBD1. Germline CDR1 MNHEY, CDR2 SMNVEV (reference sequence). The CDR3 loop spans 16 amino acids. With 0 bases clipped from V and 3 bases from J, the junction kept 2 bases outside the gene matches. The CDR3 loop reads CASSLSGTGGTDTQYF. The DNA of the CDR3 is TGTGCCAGCAGTTTATCGGGGACAGGGGGAACAGATACGCAGTATTTT.